These 20 T cell receptor beta chains share one sample of origin, sequenced in a study of molecular identifiers for immune sequencing clone quantification. In TCRdb, the PCR reads were re-called with MiXCR into one record per CDR3 protein. The table shows approximately 12,000 distinct CDR3 sequences, with about 18% occurring only once. The sequencing input was naive CD8+ T cells from blood, with Jurkat cell RNA spiked in. Subset denoted: FACS-sorted CD8+CD4-CCR7+CD45RA+ naive T cells. These receptors all come from a human donor in good health. Some libraries in this study had Jurkat cell RNA spiked in.

With respect to this clonotype: Since a much larger clone is just one base distant, this may be a read error. Since the CDR3 does not end with the conserved phenylalanine or tryptophan, this likely comes from a read error. The chain uses TRBV6-2 or TRBV6-3 and TRBJ1-1; TRBD1 is a possible D gene (6 bases). The CDR3 has 15 amino acids. V dropped 2 bases and J dropped 2 bases, with 12 bases sitting between them. Germline CDR1 MNHEY, CDR2 SVGEGT. CDR3 nucleotides: TGTGCCAGCAGTTACGAGGACAGCACCAACACTGAAGCTTTCTCT. Encoded protein: CASSYEDSTNTEAFS.

Only a few counts were recorded for this clonotype. A much bigger clone sits one base away, suggesting this may be a read error. The chain joins TRBV12-3 or TRBV12-4 to TRBJ2-3, with D perhaps TRBD1 (5 bases). V lost 3 bases, J lost 5 bases, and 12 bases lay in between. The CDR3 covers 14 residues. CDR3 loop: CASSLVRRGDTQYF. The DNA of the CDR3 is TGTGCCAGCAGTTTGGTACGAAGGGGAGATACGCAGTATTTT.

This clonotype occurred a few times. Since a much larger clone is just one base distant, this may be a read error. The gene calls are TRBV21-1 and TRBJ1-1; TRBD1 is the table's D call and was not checked against the DNA. TRBV21-1 represents a pseudogene. There are 13 residues in the CDR3. Here the CDR3 DNA reads TGTGCCAGCAGCAAACCGACAGCCCCAGGGGCTTTCTTT. Translated, it gives CASSKPTAPGAFF.

This clonotype was seen ten or more times. V is TRBV19 and J is TRBJ2-7; 11 nucleotides line up with TRBD2. The trim removed 2 bases at V and 3 bases at J, leaving 3 bases unmatched. The CDR3 sequence is 15 residues long. Germline lookup yields CDR1 LNHDA and CDR2 SQIVND (reference sequence). The CDR3 sequence: CASSILAGGSYEQYF. The DNA for the CDR3 is TGTGCCAGTAGTATATTAGCGGGAGGGAGCTACGAGCAGTACTTC.

This clonotype is medium-sized by share. The rearrangement uses TRBV15 and TRBJ1-1; the D gene is possibly TRBD1 (5 bases). V lost 4 bases and J 11 bases, leaving 17 bases between the germline ends. This CDR3 is built from 13 residues. Germline V gives CDR1 LNHNV, CDR2 YYDKDF (reference sequence). The CDR3 reads CATSTGDQNQAFF. The CDR3 bases are TGTGCCACCAGCACCGGGGACCAAAACCAGGCTTTCTTT.

By share, this clonotype ranks as medium-sized (0.01 to 0.1%). This sequence joins TRBV29-1 and TRBJ2-3, with D uncertain. The CDR3 covers 14 residues. Trimming pared 5 bases from V and 1 base from J, leaving 13 bases between. Germline lookup yields CDR1 SQVTM and CDR2 ANQGSEA. CDR3 sequence (DNA): TGCAGCGTTTCGACCGTGGGCCGCACAGATACGCAGTATTTT. Its translation is CSVSTVGRTDTQYF.

This clonotype has a count of ten or more. The gene calls are TRBV27 and TRBJ2-7; D may be TRBD2 (6 bases). Trimming removed 6 bases at V and 3 bases at J, with 9 bases between. Germline V CDR1 and CDR2: MNHEY, SMNVEV (reference sequence). The CDR3 runs to 12 residues. The CDR3 DNA follows: TGTGCCAGCAGAGCGGGCGTCTACGAGCAGTACTTC. As protein: CASRAGVYEQYF.

This clonotype was seen a single time. The chain joins TRBV19 to TRBJ2-1, with D tentatively TRBD2 (6 bases). Germline CDR1 LNHDA, CDR2 SQIVND (reference sequence). V was pared by 3 bases and J by 13 bases, with 19 bases between. This CDR3 contains 14 residues. The DNA for the CDR3 is TGTGCCAGTAGTATCGGGAGCTCCTACAACGACCAGTTCTTC. Translation gives CASSIGSSYNDQFF.

The sample holds many counts of this clonotype. This rearrangement joins TRBV7-9 to TRBJ1-1; D remains ambiguous. The length of the CDR3 is 13 residues. V dropped 5 bases and J dropped 3 bases, with 10 bases sitting between them. Per germline, CDR1 SEHNR and CDR2 FQNEAQ (reference sequence). In DNA form, the CDR3 reads TGTGCCAGCAGCCCAATCGGGGACACTGAAGCTTTCTTT. The encoded protein is CASSPIGDTEAFF.

This clonotype was seen a handful of times. The rearrangement uses TRBV4-3 and TRBJ2-7, with TRBD2 matching 7 bases. This CDR3 region has 15 residues. The V gene end was trimmed by 0 bases and the J gene end by 2 bases; junction bases not matched to a gene: 4. Germline values: CDR1 LGHNA, CDR2 YSLEER. In DNA, the CDR3 is TGCGCCAGCAGCCAAGATCCAAGCGGGGCCTACGAGCAGTACTTC. Translation gives CASSQDPSGAYEQYF.

By proportion, this clonotype is medium-sized (0.01 to 0.1%). In DNA, the CDR3 is TGTGCCAGCTCACCAATTTCAGGGGATGATACTGAAGCTTTCTTT. As protein: CASSPISGDDTEAFF. This chain uses TRBV18 with TRBJ1-1, with a weak D call TRBD1 (6 bases). This CDR3 has 15 residues. V dropped 2 bases and J dropped 5 bases, with 15 bases sitting between them. Per germline, CDR1 KGHSH and CDR2 LQKENI.

The V call is TRBV23-1, the J call TRBJ1-1; 8 nucleotides match TRBD1. TRBV23-1 is noted as an ORF with a role that remains uncertain. J lost 4 bases, V lost 6 bases, and 16 bases had no gene match. The CDR3 sequence is 17 residues long. CDR3 DNA sequence: TGCGCCAGCAGCCAAACACCCCGGACAGGGTCTGGCACTGAAGCTTTCTTT. It codes for CASSQTPRTGSGTEAFF.

Relative to its sample, this clonotype is medium-sized (0.01 to 0.1%). The chain couples TRBV7-3 to TRBJ2-7; TRBD2 matches 9 bases. The CDR3 has 15 residues. The germline V gene encodes CDR1 SGHTA and CDR2 FQGTGA. The V and J ends lost 3 bases and 4 bases, in that order; junction bases with no gene match: 7. The CDR3: CASSFPGLAIYEQYF. CDR3 DNA: TGTGCCAGCAGCTTCCCGGGACTAGCTATTTACGAGCAGTACTTC.

This clonotype was observed many times. The CDR3 sequence: CASSYSGPSYEQYF. The CDR3 coding sequence is TGTGCCAGCAGTTATAGCGGGCCCTCCTACGAGCAGTACTTC. The chain uses TRBV27 and TRBJ2-7; TRBD2 matches at 7 bases. J gave up 0 bases and V 4 bases, and 3 bases lay outside the gene matches. The CDR3 sequence is 14 residues long. Germline V gene sequence: CDR1 MNHEY, CDR2 SMNVEV (reference sequence).

As regards this clonotype: A much larger clone is a single base away; this may be a read error. The chain couples TRBV11-2 to TRBJ2-1; D not resolved. V was clipped by 6 bases and J by 9 bases, with 21 bases between them. The germline V gene has CDR1 SGHAT and CDR2 FQNNGV. The CDR3 totals 15 residues. The CDR3 is CASSSLDGLTSEQFF. The CDR3 DNA reads as TGTGCCAGCAGTTCACTCGACGGTTTAACCAGTGAGCAGTTCTTC.

As regards this clonotype: One base away lies a much larger clone, so this may be a sequencing read error. No DNA is shown, since the ends of the CDR3 on it are uncertain; the CDR3 is the one TCRdb lists. CDR3 sequence: CASSVASGTSGEQSF. The chain has TRBV9 and TRBJ2-1; the table's D gene call, TRBD2, was not cross checked with the DNA. From its first to its last residue, the CDR3 has 15 amino acids. Germline assignment: CDR1 SGDLS and CDR2 YYNGEE.

This clonotype was detected many times. The J gene is TRBJ2-5, the V gene TRBV4-1; no firm D call. CDR1 is MGHRA, CDR2 YSYEKL, per germline. The CDR3 contains 15 residues. V dropped 2 bases and J dropped 4 bases, with 14 bases sitting between them. The CDR3: CASSQRVSAGETQYF. CDR3 nucleotide sequence: TGCGCCAGCAGCCAACGGGTATCAGCCGGAGAGACCCAGTACTTC.

This clonotype appeared many times. The rearrangement joins TRBV20-1 to TRBJ2-3; 12 bases map to TRBD2. Germline CDR1 DFQATT, CDR2 SNEGSKA (reference sequence). There are 19 residues in the CDR3. Losses at the gene ends were 1 base for V and 2 bases for J; bases not matched to a gene: 13. The CDR3 region has the DNA TGCAGTGCTAGAGGACGCACGGGACTAGCGGGCGAATACACAGATACGCAGTATTTT. It encodes CSARGRTGLAGEYTDTQYF.

By sample share, this clonotype is medium-sized. The CDR3 protein is CASSAGQRISSYEQYF. The CDR3 DNA reads TGTGCCAGCAGTGCTGGACAGAGAATAAGCTCCTACGAGCAGTACTTC. This chain uses TRBV2 with TRBJ2-7, with D tentatively TRBD1 (6 bases). This CDR3 contains 16 residues. Germline lookup yields CDR1 SNHLY and CDR2 FYNNEI. V shed 4 bases and J shed 0 bases, with 16 bases lying between them.

The chain uses TRBV30 and TRBJ2-1, with a weak D call TRBD2 (5 bases). Trimming pared 5 bases from V and 5 bases from J, leaving 13 bases between. Germline assignment: CDR1 GTSNPN and CDR2 SVGIG (reference sequence). The CDR3 extends over 13 amino acids. The CDR3 region is CAWDGASHNEQFF. The CDR3 DNA follows: TGTGCCTGGGACGGAGCTAGCCACAATGAGCAGTTCTTC.